The next 21 T cell receptor beta chains were all read from a single sample in a study of blood T cell repertoires in COVID-19 (dated by TCRdb to the early 2020s). Libraries came from the immunoSEQ multiplex PCR assay. TCRdb provides this immuneACCESS table in a form limited to in-frame rearrangements. Some clones are lacking; in checked studies, under half of them reflect an unresolved V gene, and why the rest are absent is not known. The sample table shows approximately 150,000 clones, and roughly 89% are seen once. The ten largest clones represent approximately 9% of the sample. The source material was peripheral blood. All receptors derive from a woman aged 45-65 years with active or convalescent COVID-19.

This chain connects TRBV5-5 to TRBJ2-1, with D possibly being TRBD2 (6 bases). Trimming removed 2 bases at V and 9 bases at J, with 12 bases between. Per germline, CDR1 SGHKS and CDR2 YYEKEE (reference sequence). The CDR3 contains 13 residues. CDR3 bases: TGTGCCAGCAGCTTTCGGTGGGAGGCTGAGCAGTTCTTC. It is translated as CASSFRWEAEQFF.

The chain uses TRBV19 and TRBJ2-1; 9 nucleotides line up with TRBD2. J gave up 6 bases and V 5 bases, and 5 bases lay outside the gene matches. Germline values: CDR1 LNHDA, CDR2 SQIVND (reference sequence). The CDR3 extends over 14 amino acids. As DNA, the CDR3 is TGTGCCAGTAGTCCCCTAGCGGGGCCCAATGAGCAGTTCTTC. It translates to CASSPLAGPNEQFF.

The rearrangement joins TRBV9 to TRBJ2-5; D is ambiguous. The CDR3 sequence is 13 residues long. CDR1 SGDLS and CDR2 YYNGEE come from the germline V gene. Deletions cut 0 bases from V and 5 bases from J, with 8 bases between. The CDR3: CASSVGPQETQYF. As DNA, the CDR3 is TGTGCCAGCAGCGTAGGGCCTCAGGAGACCCAGTACTTC.

This chain's CDR3 is CASSPGTWGVTDTQYF. CDR3 sequence (DNA): TGCGCCAGCAGCCCGGGGACGTGGGGGGTGACAGATACGCAGTATTTT. This chain uses TRBV5-1 with TRBJ2-3, with a tentative D call TRBD2 (6 bases). Germline lookup yields CDR1 SGHRS and CDR2 YFSETQ. Trimming took 4 bases from V and 3 from J, leaving 18 bases between them. The CDR3 runs 16 residues.

The chain couples TRBV18 to TRBJ2-7, with D possibly TRBD2 on 6 matching bases. The V end lost 0 bases, the J end lost 6 bases, and 12 bases lay between the germline ends. The CDR3 extends over 14 amino acids. Per germline, CDR1 KGHSH and CDR2 LQKENI. This chain's CDR3 is CASSPPTGVTEQYF. The CDR3 DNA is TGTGCCAGCTCACCACCGACGGGAGTTACCGAGCAGTACTTC.

CDR3 sequence reads: CASIPARGMREKLFF. The CDR3, as DNA: TGTGCCAGCATCCCCGCGAGGGGGATGCGCGAAAAACTGTTTTTT. V usage is TRBV2 and J usage is TRBJ1-4; tentatively, D is TRBD1 (6 bases). The CDR3 length is 15 residues. V dropped 7 bases and J dropped 8 bases, with 20 bases sitting between them. CDR1 and CDR2 from the germline V gene are SNHLY and FYNNEI.

The rearrangement uses TRBV7-6 and TRBJ1-1; TRBD1 agrees at 8 bases. J lost 5 bases, V lost 1 base, and 6 bases had no gene match. Germline loops: CDR1 SGHVS, CDR2 FNYEAQ. The CDR3 has 15 amino acids. The CDR3 spells CASSLEDRALTEAFF. In DNA form, the CDR3 reads TGTGCCAGCAGCTTAGAGGACAGGGCCTTAACTGAAGCTTTCTTT.

CDR3 sequence (DNA): TGTGCCAGTAGTCGGAATAGGGCGGGAAACACCGGGGAGCTGTTTTTT. Residues: CASSRNRAGNTGELFF. The chain couples TRBV19 to TRBJ2-2; possibly TRBD2 for D (6 bases). The V end lost 5 bases, the J end lost 2 bases, and 15 bases lay between the germline ends. From germline, CDR1 is LNHDA and CDR2 SQIVND (reference sequence). This CDR3 comprises 16 residues.

The V gene is TRBV7-2, the J gene TRBJ2-1, with TRBD2 matching over 7 bases. This CDR3 has 13 residues. Unmatched junction bases numbered 5, after V lost 3 bases and J lost 9 bases. The germline CDR1 and CDR2 sequences are SGHTA and FQGNSA. The CDR3 DNA sequence: TGTGCCAGCAGCTTTGGACTAGTGGGTGAGCAGTTCTTC. Amino acid sequence: CASSFGLVGEQFF.

This rearrangement joins TRBV27 to TRBJ2-7; D is unclear. Germline CDR1 MNHEY, CDR2 SMNVEV (reference sequence). Between the trimmed V and J ends, which lost 0 bases and 3 bases, there was a span of 9 bases. The CDR3 is 14 amino acids. The CDR3 protein is CASSLSGRFYEQYF. For the CDR3, the DNA is TGTGCCAGCAGTTTATCGGGCCGATTCTACGAGCAGTACTTC.

The chain recombines TRBV9 with TRBJ1-1; 9 nucleotides line up with TRBD1. This CDR3 spans 15 amino acids. Per germline, CDR1 SGDLS and CDR2 YYNGEE. The V gene end was trimmed by 4 bases and the J gene end by 1 base; junction bases not matched to a gene: 5. As DNA, the CDR3 is TGTGCCAGCAGCCGCGGGGGACAGGGGAACACTGAAGCTTTCTTT. It is translated as CASSRGGQGNTEAFF.

The chain couples TRBV5-1 to TRBJ2-3, with TRBD2 matching over 12 bases. Germline V gene lookup returns CDR1 SGHRS and CDR2 YFSETQ. CDR3 length equals 20 residues. V dropped 4 bases and J dropped 4; count of bases not matched to a gene: 19. In DNA form, the CDR3 reads TGCGCCAGCAGCCAGAAGACTAGCGGGAGCCCGGTGGGTATCGCAGATACGCAGTATTTT. Protein sequence: CASSQKTSGSPVGIADTQYF.

The chain combines TRBV7-3 with TRBJ2-5; TRBD2 matches 8 bases. Germline loops: CDR1 SGHTA, CDR2 FQGTGA. This CDR3 comprises 15 residues. Germline trimming cut 5 bases from V and 4 bases from J; bases unmatched to any gene: 9. The CDR3 here is CASSPGGGRRETQYF. The CDR3 DNA sequence: TGTGCCAGCAGCCCCGGGGGGGGGCGACGAGAGACCCAGTACTTC.

This chain connects TRBV19 to TRBJ2-3, with a possible D match to TRBD1 (5 bases). The germline gives CDR1 LNHDA, CDR2 SQIVND (reference sequence). With 5 bases removed from V and 10 bases from J, the gap between germline ends came to 16 bases. The CDR3 is made up of 13 amino acids. In nucleotides, the CDR3 is TGTGCCAGTAGTGTACAGGCTCCCACGGCGCAGTATTTT. It yields the protein CASSVQAPTAQYF.

The V call is TRBV4-1, the J call TRBJ1-3; weak D call: TRBD1 (5 bases). CDR1 MGHRA and CDR2 YSYEKL come from the germline V gene. V was clipped by 7 bases and J by 6 bases, with 25 bases between them. The CDR3 sequence is 17 residues long. The CDR3 is CASTTGGEITLENTIYF. The CDR3 DNA sequence: TGCGCCAGCACCACGGGGGGGGAGATTACTCTGGAAAACACCATATATTTT.

Worth noting for this clone: Other DNA sequences of this sample code for an identical CDR3. The chain couples TRBV11-1 to TRBJ2-7; 8 bases line up with TRBD1. The CDR3 is 12 amino acids. From germline, CDR1 is SGHAT and CDR2 FQDESV (reference sequence). V trimming: 5 bases; J trimming: 4 bases; junction bases outside the gene matches: 1. CDR3 bases: TGTGCCAGCAGCCGGACAGGGTACGAGCAGTACTTC. It is translated as CASSRTGYEQYF.

This sequence joins TRBV5-1 and TRBJ1-4; 8 positions match TRBD1. The CDR3 has 15 amino acids. The V segment lost 2 bases and the J segment 3 bases; nucleotides outside the gene matches: 3. Germline CDR1 SGHRS, CDR2 YFSETQ. CDR3 amino acids: CASSFTGGSNEKLFF. Here the CDR3 DNA reads TGCGCCAGCAGCTTCACAGGGGGTTCTAATGAAAAACTGTTTTTT.

The chain has TRBV7-3 and TRBJ2-3, with 8 bases aligning to TRBD1. The CDR3 totals 15 residues. From germline, CDR1 is SGHTA and CDR2 FQGTGA. The trim removed 5 bases at V and 3 bases at J, leaving 7 bases unmatched. The CDR3 DNA follows: TGTGCCAGCAGCACCGCAGGGGGCCGAACAGATACGCAGTATTTT. It is translated as CASSTAGGRTDTQYF.

On this clone itself: Other DNA sequences of this sample code for an identical CDR3. The genes are TRBV27 and TRBJ2-7; 9 positions agree with TRBD1. CDR1 MNHEY and CDR2 SMNVEV come from the germline V gene (reference sequence). The CDR3 runs to 14 residues. Trimming removed 2 bases from V and 2 bases from J; junction bases left unmatched: 1. In DNA, the CDR3 is TGTGCCAGCAGTTTAAGGACAGGGGCCTACGAGCAGTACTTC. Amino acids: CASSLRTGAYEQYF.

The gene calls are TRBV6-2 or TRBV6-3 and TRBJ2-7, with 12 bases fitting TRBD2. Trimming cost V 4 bases and J 4 bases; bases outside gene matches: 17. This CDR3 region has 19 residues. Germline loops: CDR1 MNHEY, CDR2 SVGEGT. CDR3 in DNA: TGTGCCAGCAGTTTCCCAACTACGACAGGACTAGCGGGAACTTACGAGCAGTACTTC. Its protein product is CASSFPTTTGLAGTYEQYF.

This clone was counted between two and nine times. CDR3 nucleotides: TGTGCCAGTAGATTTACAGGGGGCGAGGTGAGCAATCAGCCCCAGCATTTT. Its translation is CASRFTGGEVSNQPQHF. This rearrangement joins TRBV19 to TRBJ1-5; 9 positions match TRBD1. Germline loops: CDR1 LNHDA, CDR2 SQIVND (reference sequence). This CDR3 has 17 residues. Trimming took 6 bases from V and 1 from J; bases not matched to a gene: 10.